Listed below are T cell receptor beta chains from one sample, sequenced in a study of blood T cell repertoires in COVID-19. The assay was immunoSEQ multiplex PCR, and TCRdb's table has in-frame clones only and misses some. The table has hundreds of thousands of clones, under 95% seen once. Sequencing was performed on PBMCs or T cells enriched from blood (not recorded which). Receptors were obtained from a man between 60 and 70 years old who had recovered from COVID-19. Both conserved end residues are part of each CDR3. The order of the fields is J gene, V gene, clone size, CDR3 protein. Some rows have no size entry. The others give once, few or many, or a class for an expanded clone.

j_gene: TRBJ1-5; v_gene: TRBV7-9; abundance: -; CDR3aa: CASSLGGSEPQHF
j_gene: TRBJ1-2; v_gene: TRBV7-3; abundance: few; CDR3aa: CASSPQPNSDSYTF
j_gene: TRBJ1-2; v_gene: TRBV6-4; abundance: -; CDR3aa: CASSGGGGYTF
j_gene: TRBJ1-2; v_gene: TRBV6-5; abundance: -; CDR3aa: CASSRKGYGYTF
j_gene: TRBJ1-1; v_gene: TRBV27; abundance: -; CDR3aa: CASSLMAVNTGGTEAFF
j_gene: TRBJ2-5; v_gene: TRBV12-3/TRBV12-4; abundance: -; CDR3aa: CASSASKATQYF
j_gene: TRBJ1-1; v_gene: TRBV11-2; abundance: -; CDR3aa: CASSFGSGTEAFF
j_gene: TRBJ1-5; v_gene: TRBV9; abundance: -; CDR3aa: CASSVGDGSGNQPQHF
j_gene: TRBJ1-2; v_gene: TRBV7-9; abundance: -; CDR3aa: CASSPTGPFYGYTF
j_gene: TRBJ2-2; v_gene: TRBV3-1/TRBV3-2; abundance: -; CDR3aa: CASSQRMTGVDVGELFF
j_gene: TRBJ1-3; v_gene: TRBV18; abundance: -; CDR3aa: CASSPRTVAGNTIYF
j_gene: TRBJ2-6; v_gene: TRBV5-1; abundance: -; CDR3aa: CASSPRAGANVLTF
j_gene: TRBJ1-6; v_gene: TRBV5-1; abundance: -; CDR3aa: CASSLGLNGIYNSPLHF
j_gene: TRBJ2-1; v_gene: TRBV14; abundance: -; CDR3aa: CASSQFSGGEQFF
j_gene: TRBJ1-3; v_gene: TRBV18; abundance: -; CDR3aa: CASSPSVSGNTIYF
j_gene: TRBJ2-7; v_gene: TRBV25-1; abundance: -; CDR3aa: CATTEEGSRSYEQYF
j_gene: TRBJ1-4; v_gene: TRBV6-9; abundance: -; CDR3aa: CASSCPGLHLDEKLFF
j_gene: TRBJ1-1; v_gene: TRBV11-3; abundance: -; CDR3aa: CASQRAGEAFF
j_gene: TRBJ2-1; v_gene: TRBV9; abundance: -; CDR3aa: CASSGTSGEQFF
j_gene: TRBJ1-2; v_gene: TRBV2; abundance: -; CDR3aa: CASSDSGQGTGGYTF
j_gene: TRBJ1-2; v_gene: TRBV7-9; abundance: -; CDR3aa: CASSLTGANYGYTF
j_gene: TRBJ2-7; v_gene: TRBV27; abundance: -; CDR3aa: CASSLFSGDYEQYF
j_gene: TRBJ2-2; v_gene: TRBV9; abundance: -; CDR3aa: CASSVGTSGRAHEELFF
j_gene: TRBJ2-7; v_gene: TRBV19; abundance: -; CDR3aa: CASSAGTSYYEQYF
j_gene: TRBJ2-2; v_gene: TRBV7-8; abundance: -; CDR3aa: CASSRLAGSTGELFF
j_gene: TRBJ2-7; v_gene: TRBV10-3; abundance: -; CDR3aa: CASSPGTGSYEQYF
j_gene: TRBJ1-5; v_gene: TRBV3-1/TRBV3-2; abundance: -; CDR3aa: CASSQGGRGQSQPQHF
j_gene: TRBJ1-6; v_gene: TRBV6-2/TRBV6-3; abundance: -; CDR3aa: CASRPDRSSYNSPLHF
j_gene: TRBJ2-1; v_gene: TRBV27; abundance: -; CDR3aa: CASSFGGTGGVDEQFF
j_gene: TRBJ2-3; v_gene: TRBV4-2; abundance: -; CDR3aa: CASSQELAGITDTQYF
j_gene: TRBJ2-3; v_gene: TRBV12-3/TRBV12-4; abundance: -; CDR3aa: CASRLVDTQYF
j_gene: TRBJ2-3; v_gene: TRBV6-2/TRBV6-3; abundance: -; CDR3aa: CASSLSDTQYF
j_gene: TRBJ2-1; v_gene: TRBV4-1; abundance: -; CDR3aa: CASSLGLAGGNEQFF
j_gene: TRBJ1-1; v_gene: TRBV7-8; abundance: -; CDR3aa: CASSLGGGNTEAFF
j_gene: TRBJ1-2; v_gene: TRBV7-2; abundance: few; CDR3aa: CASSPRAGDSRIGYTF
j_gene: TRBJ2-5; v_gene: TRBV20-1; abundance: -; CDR3aa: CSASWAGGRETQYF
j_gene: TRBJ2-1; v_gene: TRBV11-2; abundance: -; CDR3aa: CASSRTGSSYNEQFF
j_gene: TRBJ2-7; v_gene: TRBV27; abundance: -; CDR3aa: CASKRGGGGSYEQYF